The source of this T cell receptor beta chain is a study of T-cell reconstitution after alpha-beta-depleted transplantation in children. Unique molecular identifiers tagged the TCRbeta library. TCRdb reprocessed the PCR reads via MiXCR and lists one record per CDR3 protein. This sample carries about 410,000 distinct CDR3 sequences, over 20% of them seen once, and the ten largest clones take approximately 3.8%. Germline CDR1 reads KGHDR; CDR2 reads SFDVKD. The V gene lost 0 bases and the J gene lost 9 bases, with 11 bases spanning the gap. This CDR3 spans 14 amino acids. This clonotype has ten or more counts.

The sequenced sample was PBMCs from the stem cell graft donor, obtained from the stem cell graft. The chain employs TRBV24-1 and TRBJ2-1; D is unresolved. The origin of this receptor is a human donor who donated a stem cell graft to a child with acute myeloid leukemia. CDR3 sequence reads: CATSDLWQDGEQFF. The CDR3, as DNA: TGTGCCACCAGTGATTTGTGGCAGGATGGTGAGCAGTTCTTC.